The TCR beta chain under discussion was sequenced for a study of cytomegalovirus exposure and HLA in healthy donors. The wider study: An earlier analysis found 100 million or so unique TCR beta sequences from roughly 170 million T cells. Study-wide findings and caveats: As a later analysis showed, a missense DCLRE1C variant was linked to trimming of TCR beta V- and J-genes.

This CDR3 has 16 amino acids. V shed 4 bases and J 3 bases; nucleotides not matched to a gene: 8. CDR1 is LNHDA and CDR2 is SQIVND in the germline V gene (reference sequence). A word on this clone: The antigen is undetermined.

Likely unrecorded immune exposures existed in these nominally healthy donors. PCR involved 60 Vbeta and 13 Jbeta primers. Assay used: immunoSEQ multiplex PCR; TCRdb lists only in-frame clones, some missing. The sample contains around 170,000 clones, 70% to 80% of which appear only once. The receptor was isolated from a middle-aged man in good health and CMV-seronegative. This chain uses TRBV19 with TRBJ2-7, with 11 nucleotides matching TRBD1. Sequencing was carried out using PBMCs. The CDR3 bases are TGTGCCAGTAGTACTCGTTCCGGGACAGGGGGCTACGAGCAGTACTTC. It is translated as CASSTRSGTGGYEQYF.